The T cell receptor beta chain under discussion was sequenced for a study of blood T cell repertoires in COVID-19. This CDR3 is 17 amino acids long. The V gene's germline CDR1 is MNHNS and CDR2 SASEGT. V trimming: 0 bases; J trimming: 9 bases; junction bases outside the gene matches: 7. Libraries were prepared by immunoSEQ multiplex PCR; TCRdb keeps only in-frame clonotypes and omits some of them. The table has 220,000 or so clones, around 83% seen once. The sample consisted of peripheral blood. V is TRBV6-1 and J is TRBJ2-1; 14 nucleotides match TRBD2. This clonotype was sampled from a man in his fifties or sixties who had recovered from COVID-19. CDR3 protein: CASSEAGLAGASGEQFF. The CDR3 bases are TGTGCCAGCAGTGAAGCGGGACTAGCGGGAGCCTCGGGTGAGCAGTTCTTC.